These T cell receptor beta chains were read from a single sample in a study of blood T cells in healthy people across ages. TCRdb reprocessed the 5' RACE reads with MiXCR, giving one entry per CDR3 protein. The sample comprises some 800,000 distinct CDR3 sequences, 40% to 50% of which are singletons, and about 21% rests with the top ten. The material sequenced was blood. The receptors were gathered from a man between 60 and 70 years old in good health. CDR3s include the opening cysteine and the closing phenylalanine or tryptophan. Fields, in order: D gene, J gene, clone size, V gene, CDR3 DNA, CDR3 protein. The D gene is left open where the match is weak. The size field is filled for only some rows; it gives once, few, many or a size class.

>TRBD2|TRBJ2-7|.|TRBV6-7
TGTGCCACCGTCCTAGCGGGGGACGAGCAGTACTTC
CATVLAGDEQYF
>.|TRBJ2-5|few|TRBV20-1
TGCAGTGCTCACAGTCGGCACGAGACCCAGTACTTC
CSAHSRHETQYF
>.|TRBJ1-2|.|TRBV4-3
TGCGCCAGCAGCCAAGACGGCATCAGAACCGGGCGCCTTAACTATGGCTACACCTTC
CASSQDGIRTGRLNYGYTF
>.|TRBJ1-2|few|TRBV29-1
TGCAGCGTTGGGGACTCAAACTATGGCTACACCTTC
CSVGDSNYGYTF
>.|TRBJ2-5|.|TRBV6-6
TGTGCCAGCAGCTCCCTGGCAGCGTTAGAGACCCAGTACTTC
CASSSLAALETQYF
>.|TRBJ1-1|.|TRBV3-1
TGCGCCAGCAGCCAAGATTTGGGGACCATGAACACTGAAGCTTTCTTT
CASSQDLGTMNTEAFF
>TRBD1|TRBJ1-5|.|TRBV18
TGTGCCAGCTCACCACCTCCGGGACAGGGTGCCAGCAATCAGCCCCAGCATTTT
CASSPPPGQGASNQPQHF
>.|TRBJ2-3|.|TRBV9
TGTGCCAGCAGCGTAGCCCCACTACATACAGCTACGCAGTATTTT
CASSVAPLHTATQYF
>TRBD1|TRBJ2-7|.|TRBV7-9
TGTGCCAGCAGCTTAGCGCAGGGGGACGGTTACGAGCAGTACTTC
CASSLAQGDGYEQYF
>.|TRBJ2-7|.|TRBV6-2/TRBV6-3
TGTGCCAGCAGTTACTCCGGACAGCGCTCCTACGAGCAGTACTTC
CASSYSGQRSYEQYF
>.|TRBJ2-1|.|TRBV9
TGTGCCAGCAGCGTAGACCCAGGGGGGAGGGGAGAGACCCAGTTCTTC
CASSVDPGGRGETQFF
>.|TRBJ2-1|.|TRBV7-9
TGTGCCAGCAGCTTAGGGCCCGACTCCTACAATGAGCAGTTCTTC
CASSLGPDSYNEQFF
>.|TRBJ1-1|.|TRBV30
TGTGCCTGGACTACGGAAAACACTGAAGCTTTCTTT
CAWTTENTEAFF
>TRBD1|TRBJ2-3|.|TRBV7-9
TGTGCCAGCAGCTTTGGACAGGGCATTGGAGATACGCAGTATTTT
CASSFGQGIGDTQYF
>.|TRBJ2-5|few|TRBV2
TGTGCCAGCAGTCCGAAGAGAGAGACCCAGTACTTC
CASSPKRETQYF
>.|TRBJ2-5|.|TRBV12-3/TRBV12-4
TGTGCCAGCACCGACCGGGCGGCAGGCGGGAATGAGCAGTACTTC
CASTDRAAGGNEQYF
>.|TRBJ2-5|few|TRBV25-1
TGTGCCAGCAGTAGCTCCTTACTCGGAATCCAAGAGACCCAGTACTTC
CASSSSLLGIQETQYF
>.|TRBJ2-1|many|TRBV18
TGCGCCAGCAGCCCACCAGGAGGGTCCTACAATGAGCAGTTCTTC
CASSPPGGSYNEQFF